Below, 32 T cell receptor beta chains from the same sample are listed, as sequenced in a study of beta chain features in type 1 diabetes. Reverse transcription of all isolated RNA meant that expressed TCRB transcripts were sequenced. Assay: immunoSEQ multiplex PCR; the TCRdb copy retains only in-frame clones and omits some. This sample has about 930,000 clones, with roughly a sixth found just once. Sequenced: naive CD4+ T cells from blood. These receptors all stem from a young woman in good health.

The chain employs TRBV10-2 and TRBJ2-1; 8 bases line up with TRBD2. Germline-derived CDR1 and CDR2 are WSHSY and SAAADI. Germline trimming cut 6 bases from V and 4 bases from J; bases unmatched to any gene: 8. The CDR3 is 15 residues long. The CDR3 sequence is CASSTGTSKYNEQFF. The DNA of the CDR3 is TGCGCCAGCAGCACCGGGACTAGTAAATACAATGAGCAGTTCTTC.

This clone was seen more than once but under ten times. The gene calls are TRBV28 and TRBJ1-2; TRBD1 matches 10 bases. CDR3 length: 13 amino acids. Germline CDR1 MDHEN, CDR2 SYDVKM. Trimming took 6 bases from V and 7 from J; bases not matched to a gene: 5. The CDR3 DNA reads TGTGCCAGCAGGGGACAGGGGAGAGGTGGCTACACCTTC. Protein sequence: CASRGQGRGGYTF.

This chain uses TRBV19 with TRBJ2-2; the match to TRBD1 covers 7 bases. The CDR3 has 14 residues. In germline, CDR1 is LNHDA, CDR2 SQIVND (reference sequence). After removal of 7 bases from V and 4 bases from J, the junction contained 6 bases not matched to a gene. The CDR3 DNA reads TGTGCCAGTACCAGGTACAGGGGCACCGGGGAGCTGTTTTTT. The encoded protein is CASTRYRGTGELFF.

This clone was seen more than once but under ten times. This chain connects TRBV7-2 to TRBJ2-1; D not resolved. The CDR3 runs to 12 residues. Germline CDR1 and CDR2: SGHTA and FQGNSA. V lost 7 bases to trimming and J lost 9 bases, with 13 bases between them. The CDR3 DNA follows: TGTGCCAGCACCAAGACCTCGGTTGAGCAGTTCTTC. It yields the protein CASTKTSVEQFF.

This clone was detected only once. The rearrangement links TRBV7-9 to TRBJ2-3, with D perhaps assigned TRBD1 or TRBD2 (5 bases each). From germline, CDR1 is SEHNR and CDR2 FQNEAQ (reference sequence). Trimming removed 5 bases from V and 2 bases from J, with 14 bases in between. The CDR3 sequence is 15 residues long. The CDR3 bases are TGTGCCAGCAGCACCTCCGGGACCTCCACAGATACGCAGTATTTT. Its translation: CASSTSGTSTDTQYF.

This clone was counted between two and nine times. The chain links TRBV20-1 to TRBJ2-3; no firm D call. Between the trimmed V and J ends, which lost 3 bases and 6 bases, there was a span of 7 bases. The CDR3 consists of 11 residues. Germline V CDR1 and CDR2: DFQATT, SNEGSKA (reference sequence). The CDR3 DNA follows: TGCAGTGCTAGTTCGGTGGATACGCAGTATTTT. It translates to CSASSVDTQYF.

The rearrangement links TRBV7-9 to TRBJ2-1; D may be TRBD2 (6 bases). Trimming took 1 base from V and 10 from J, leaving 14 bases between them. The CDR3 spans 14 residues. CDR1 is SEHNR and CDR2 is FQNEAQ in the germline V gene (reference sequence). As DNA, the CDR3 is TGTGCCAGCAGCTTAGGTCCGACTAGTTTCGAGCAGTTCTTC. It codes for CASSLGPTSFEQFF.

This clone was found a few times. This sequence joins TRBV5-6 and TRBJ2-2; a weak D match, TRBD1 (6 bases). The CDR3 runs to 16 residues. V was trimmed by 0 bases and J by 4 bases, leaving 13 bases between them. The germline V gene encodes CDR1 SGHDT and CDR2 YYEEEE. Here the CDR3 DNA reads TGTGCCAGCAGCTTGGTTGGGGGCGAGAGCACCGGGGAGCTGTTTTTT. Translated: CASSLVGGESTGELFF. The full variable domain, in which reference TRBV5-6 and TRBJ2-2 provide the parts outside the CDR3, is DAGVTQSPTHLIKTRGQQVTLRCSPKSGHDTVSWYQQALGQGPQFIFQYYEEEERQRGNFPDRFSGHQFPNYSSELNVNALLLGDSALYLCASSLVGGESTGELFFGEGSRLTVL.

This chain joins TRBV5-4 and TRBJ2-7, with 7 bases lining up with TRBD2. This CDR3 comprises 14 residues. The trim removed 1 base at V and 4 bases at J, leaving 5 bases unmatched. Germline V gives CDR1 SGHNT, CDR2 YYREEE (reference sequence). CDR3: CASSLRGRVYEQYF. Written as DNA, the CDR3 is TGTGCCAGCAGCTTGAGAGGGAGGGTGTACGAGCAGTACTTC.

This clone was observed a handful of times. The V and J genes are TRBV28 and TRBJ2-7; a weak D match, TRBD1 (6 bases). Trimming cost V 6 bases and J 0 bases, with 12 bases left between them. The CDR3 has 14 amino acids. From germline, CDR1 is MDHEN and CDR2 SYDVKM. The CDR3 sequence is CASRTGLPSYEQYF. For the CDR3, the DNA is TGTGCCAGCAGAACAGGGCTCCCCTCCTACGAGCAGTACTTC.

The chain links TRBV21-1 to TRBJ2-4; TRBD1 reflects the table's D call only, with no check against the DNA. TRBV21-1 is flagged as a pseudogene. The CDR3 sequence is 15 residues long. The CDR3 loop is CASSKGQGAKNIQYF. In DNA, the CDR3 is TGTGCCAGCAGCAAAGGACAGGGGGCCAAAAACATTCAGTACTTC.

On this clone itself: Additional DNA sequences in this sample encode the identical CDR3. This rearrangement joins TRBV11-2 to TRBJ1-5; 8 bases align to TRBD1. This CDR3 is 13 amino acids long. Germline CDR1 and CDR2: SGHAT and FQNNGV. The ends lost 6 bases at V and 7 bases at J; junction bases unmatched: 5. The CDR3 spells CASSLSGGQPQHF. DNA of the CDR3: TGTGCCAGCAGTTTATCAGGGGGCCAGCCCCAGCATTTT.

The genes are TRBV25-1 and TRBJ2-5; 9 bases map to TRBD1. The closer fit of TRBJ2-7 to the DNA end suggests the J call may be wrong. The CDR3 extends over 14 amino acids. From germline, CDR1 is MGHDK and CDR2 SYGVNS. The CDR3 nucleotides are TGTGCCAGCAGCACCGGGACAGGGCCCTACGAGCAGTACTTC. Amino acids: CASSTGTGPYEQYF.

The genes are TRBV6-5 and TRBJ2-1; D is undetermined. The V gene lost 5 bases and the J gene lost 0 bases, with 5 bases spanning the gap. Germline CDR1 MNHEY, CDR2 SVGAGI. This CDR3 has 13 amino acids. The CDR3 reads CASSGNSYNEQFF. The CDR3 bases are TGTGCCAGCAGTGGAAACTCCTACAATGAGCAGTTCTTC.

This clone turned up a few times. V usage is TRBV5-1 and J usage is TRBJ2-7, with D maybe TRBD2 (7 bases). CDR1 is SGHRS, CDR2 YFSETQ, per germline. The V gene lost 4 bases and the J gene lost 3 bases, with 11 bases spanning the gap. The CDR3 covers 13 residues. The CDR3 sequence is CASSAGAIYEQYF. In nucleotides, the CDR3 is TGCGCCAGCAGCGCGGGGGCCATCTACGAGCAGTACTTC.

The chain recombines TRBV7-6 with TRBJ2-1; possibly TRBD2 for D (5 bases). The V end lost 0 bases, the J end lost 10 bases, and 13 bases lay between the germline ends. Germline values: CDR1 SGHVS, CDR2 FNYEAQ. There are 14 residues in the CDR3. CDR3 loop: CASSLAVPPGEQFF. The CDR3 region has the DNA TGTGCCAGCAGCTTAGCGGTCCCTCCGGGGGAGCAGTTCTTC.

This rearrangement joins TRBV19 to TRBJ2-7; 13 bases are a match to TRBD2. In germline, CDR1 is LNHDA, CDR2 SQIVND (reference sequence). J was trimmed by 7 bases and V by 6 bases; bases with no gene match: 6. This CDR3 contains 14 residues. This CDR3 reads CASRWTSGSHEQYF. The CDR3 bases are TGTGCCAGTAGATGGACTAGCGGGAGTCATGAGCAGTACTTC.

This clone was seen a few times. This chain joins TRBV14 and TRBJ1-5, with 7 bases aligning to TRBD1. Trimming cost V 9 bases and J 1 base; bases outside gene matches: 9. The CDR3 spans 15 residues. Germline lookup yields CDR1 SGHDN and CDR2 FVKESK. The CDR3, as DNA: TGTGCCAGGACGGCCCAGGGGGGGAGCAATCAGCCCCAGCATTTT. As protein: CARTAQGGSNQPQHF.

Details on this clone: The sample carries other DNA sequences with the same CDR3. CDR3 protein: CASSQDRGSYEQYF. CDR3 DNA sequence: TGCGCCAGCAGCCAAGATCGGGGGTCCTACGAGCAGTACTTC. The chain couples TRBV4-3 to TRBJ2-7; possible D gene TRBD2, 6 bases. Germline CDR1 and CDR2: LGHNA and YSLEER. V lost 0 bases and J 1 base, leaving 7 bases between the germline ends. This CDR3 is 14 amino acids long.

The V call is TRBV5-1, the J call TRBJ2-3, with 9 bases matching TRBD1. The germline V gene has CDR1 SGHRS and CDR2 YFSETQ. V shed 4 bases and J 8 bases; nucleotides not matched to a gene: 2. CDR3 length: 12 amino acids. This CDR3 reads CASSQDRGTQYF. CDR3 coding DNA: TGCGCCAGCAGCCAGGACAGGGGTACGCAGTATTTT.

This clone was counted only a few times. In the same sample, other DNA sequences code for this CDR3. The chain uses TRBV28 and TRBJ2-6; perhaps TRBD1 as D (5 bases). There are 16 residues in the CDR3. Between the trimmed V and J ends, which lost 1 base and 2 bases, there was a span of 9 bases. CDR1 MDHEN and CDR2 SYDVKM come from the germline V gene. The CDR3 reads CASSLSPRAGANVLTF. CDR3 DNA: TGTGCCAGCAGTTTATCCCCCAGGGCTGGGGCCAACGTCCTGACTTTC.

This clone came up a few times. The rearrangement uses TRBV11-1 and TRBJ2-5, with D perhaps TRBD2 (6 bases). V shed 5 bases and J shed 2 bases, with 9 bases lying between them. The CDR3 sequence is 13 residues long. Looked up from germline, CDR1 is SGHAT and CDR2 is FQDESV (reference sequence). The CDR3 loop reads CASSPDYQETQYF. The CDR3 coding sequence is TGTGCCAGCAGCCCGGACTATCAAGAGACCCAGTACTTC.

In this sample, this clone turned up a few times. This chain joins TRBV28 and TRBJ1-2; tentatively, D is TRBD1 (6 bases). Germline assignment: CDR1 MDHEN and CDR2 SYDVKM. V lost 5 bases, J lost 0 bases, and 16 bases lay in between. The CDR3 has 16 amino acids. In DNA, the CDR3 is TGTGCCAGCAGTCCAGGTGACAGGTTAGCTAACTATGGCTACACCTTC. It specifies CASSPGDRLANYGYTF.

The J gene is TRBJ1-5, the V gene TRBV28; D perhaps matches TRBD1 (6 bases). Germline V gives CDR1 MDHEN, CDR2 SYDVKM. V was clipped by 5 bases and J by 5 bases, with 16 bases between them. The CDR3 consists of 15 residues. CDR3 coding DNA: TGTGCCAGCAGTGGACTGTCGGCAGGGGATCAGCCCCAGCATTTT. This gives the protein CASSGLSAGDQPQHF.

In DNA, the CDR3 is TGCAGCGTTGGGTGGCACTTTTCGGTGAACACTGAAGCTTTCTTT. Translation gives CSVGWHFSVNTEAFF. The chain joins TRBV29-1 to TRBJ1-1; D remains ambiguous. The V gene lost 4 bases and the J gene lost 0 bases, with 15 bases spanning the gap. The CDR3 runs to 15 residues. Looked up from germline, CDR1 is SQVTM and CDR2 is ANQGSEA.

Concerning this clone itself: Other DNA sequences of this sample code for an identical CDR3. V usage is TRBV20-1 and J usage is TRBJ2-5; D is undetermined. This CDR3 has 9 amino acids. Germline assignment: CDR1 DFQATT and CDR2 SNEGSKA (reference sequence). The V end lost 7 bases, the J end lost 3 bases, and 3 bases lay between the germline ends. The CDR3 region has the DNA TGCAGTGTCAAAGAGACCCAGTACTTC. Amino acid sequence: CSVKETQYF.

This clone was recorded a few times. The chain carries TRBV7-2 and TRBJ2-3; TRBD2 matches 7 bases. V lost 2 bases to trimming and J lost 2 bases; unmatched junction nucleotides: 1. The CDR3 contains 14 residues. CDR1 and CDR2 (germline): SGHTA, FQGNSA. The CDR3 region has the DNA TGTGCCAGCAGCTTAAGACTAGCCACAGATACGCAGTATTTT. This sequence encodes CASSLRLATDTQYF.

This clone was observed at least ten times. The chain joins TRBV19 to TRBJ2-1; a possible D gene is TRBD2 (6 bases). From germline, CDR1 is LNHDA and CDR2 SQIVND (reference sequence). V was trimmed by 5 bases and J by 9 bases, leaving 11 bases between them. This CDR3 has 12 amino acids. The CDR3, as DNA: TGTGCCAGTAGTGGCGGGGCGGCTGAGCAGTTCTTC. Translated, it gives CASSGGAAEQFF.

This chain connects TRBV29-1 to TRBJ2-1; D may match TRBD1 or TRBD2 (6 bases each). Germline V gene sequence: CDR1 SQVTM, CDR2 ANQGSEA. Trimming took 3 bases from V and 4 from J, leaving 13 bases between them. CDR3 length equals 14 residues. CDR3 amino acids: CSVDSPGAYNEQFF. The CDR3 DNA follows: TGCAGCGTTGATAGCCCGGGGGCGTACAATGAGCAGTTCTTC.

In its sample, this clone was seen a few times. The chain has TRBV28 and TRBJ2-3, with D unresolved. With 5 bases removed from V and 0 bases from J, the gap between germline ends came to 6 bases. This CDR3 has 13 amino acids. CDR1 MDHEN and CDR2 SYDVKM come from the germline V gene. The CDR3 loop reads CASSRASTDTQYF. CDR3 sequence (DNA): TGTGCCAGCAGTCGGGCAAGCACAGATACGCAGTATTTT.

The CDR3 spells CASSRTSPGELFF. CDR3 nucleotide sequence: TGTGCCAGTAGTCGCACTAGCCCCGGGGAGCTGTTTTTT. The rearrangement joins TRBV19 to TRBJ2-2, with a tentative D call TRBD2 (6 bases). V lost 5 bases, J lost 6 bases, and 10 bases lay in between. Per the germline V gene, CDR1 is LNHDA and CDR2 is SQIVND (reference sequence). CDR3 length: 13 residues.

This clone was counted a few times. The chain recombines TRBV27 with TRBJ2-1; TRBD1 is a possible D gene (6 bases). Germline lookup yields CDR1 MNHEY and CDR2 SMNVEV (reference sequence). This CDR3 is built from 16 residues. With 7 bases removed from V and 5 bases from J, the gap between germline ends came to 21 bases. DNA for the CDR3: TGTGCCAGCACCGCACAATACTCGGGACACAACAATGAGCAGTTCTTC. Its translation: CASTAQYSGHNNEQFF.